The 2 T cell receptor beta chains below were found in one sample sequenced in a study of T cells in Graves' hyperthyroidism and ophthalmopathy. TCR beta CDR3 regions were amplified from RNA transcripts. The HTBI set primed first-round TCR CDR3 RT-PCR. TCRdb reprocessed the multiplex PCR reads with MiXCR, giving one entry per CDR3 protein. Among more than 500,000 distinct CDR3 sequences listed, 46% were seen once. Sequencing used peripheral blood or thyroid tissue (not recorded which). These receptors were taken from an adult woman with Graves' disease, either hyperthyroidism or ophthalmopathy (not recorded which).

This clonotype has just a few counts. The chain employs TRBV2 and TRBJ1-1, with D unresolved. The V gene's germline CDR1 is SNHLY and CDR2 FYNNEI. Trimming stripped 7 bases from V and 3 bases from J, with 12 bases between. The CDR3 has 13 amino acids. The DNA for the CDR3 is TGTGCCAGCAACGGGGATGCGGACACTGAAGCTTTCTTT. Translating gives CASNGDADTEAFF. Full variable domain (outside the CDR3, taken from reference TRBV2 and TRBJ1-1): EPEVTQTPSHQVTQMGQEVILRCVPISNHLYFYWYRQILGQKVEFLVSFYNNEISEKSEIFDDQFSVERPDGSNFTLKIRSTKLEDSAMYFCASNGDADTEAFFGQGTRLTVV.

V and J are TRBV29-1 and TRBJ2-5, with unresolved D. The CDR3 totals 13 residues. V lost 3 bases and J lost 0, with 8 bases in between. Germline values: CDR1 SQVTM, CDR2 ANQGSEA. The CDR3 region is CSVEAGYQETQYF. CDR3 sequence (DNA): TGCAGCGTTGAGGCTGGGTACCAAGAGACCCAGTACTTC. The full variable domain, its missing parts supplied by reference TRBV29-1 and TRBJ2-5, is SAVISQKPSRDICQRGTSLTIQCQVDSQVTMMFWYRQQPGQSLTLIATANQGSEATYESGFVIDKFPISRPNLTFSTLTVSNMSPEDSSIYLCSVEAGYQETQYFGPGTRLLVL.